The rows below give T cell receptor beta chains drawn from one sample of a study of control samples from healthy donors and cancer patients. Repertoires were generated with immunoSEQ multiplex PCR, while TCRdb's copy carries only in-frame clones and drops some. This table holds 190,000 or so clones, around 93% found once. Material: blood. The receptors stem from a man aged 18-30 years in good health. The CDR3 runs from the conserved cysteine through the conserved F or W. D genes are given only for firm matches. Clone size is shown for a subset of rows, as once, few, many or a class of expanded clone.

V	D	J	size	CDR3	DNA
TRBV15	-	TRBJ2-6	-	CATSTLRSEEAGANVLTF	TGTGCCACCAGCACCCTACGAAGTGAGGAGGCTGGGGCCAACGTCCTGACTTTC
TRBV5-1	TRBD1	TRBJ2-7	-	CASSGFRSGTGDYEQYF	TGCGCCAGCAGCGGCTTCCGGTCCGGGACAGGGGACTACGAGCAGTACTTC
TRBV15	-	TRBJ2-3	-	CATSKANLGDTQYF	TGTGCCACCAGCAAGGCCAACCTCGGGGATACGCAGTATTTT
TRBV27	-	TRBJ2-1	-	CASSLFRGDEQFF	TGTGCCAGCAGTTTATTCCGGGGAGATGAGCAGTTCTTC
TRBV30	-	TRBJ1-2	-	CAWSVRTAIGYTF	TGTGCCTGGAGTGTACGCACAGCGATTGGCTACACCTTC
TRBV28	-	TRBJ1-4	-	CASSLSGAPNEKLFF	TGTGCCAGCAGTTTATCGGGGGCGCCTAATGAAAAACTGTTTTTT
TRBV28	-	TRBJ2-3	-	CASSVGGDTQYF	TGTGCCAGCAGTGTAGGCGGGGATACGCAGTATTTT
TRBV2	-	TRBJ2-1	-	CASKLAGENYNEQFF	TGTGCCAGCAAATTAGCAGGGGAGAACTACAATGAGCAGTTCTTC
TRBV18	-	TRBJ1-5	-	CANGHISNQPQHF	TGTGCCAACGGACACATTAGCAATCAGCCCCAGCATTTT
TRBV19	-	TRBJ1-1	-	CASSISRANTEAFF	TGTGCCAGTAGTATCTCCAGGGCCAACACTGAAGCTTTCTTT
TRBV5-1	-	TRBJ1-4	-	CASSLDATNEKLFF	TGCGCCAGCAGCTTGGACGCAACTAATGAAAAACTGTTTTTT
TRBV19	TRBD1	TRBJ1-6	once	CASSIGLGQDHSPLHF	TGTGCCAGTAGTATAGGCTTGGGACAGGATCATTCACCCCTCCACTTT
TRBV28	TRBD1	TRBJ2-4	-	CASIPGQGAKNIQYF	TGTGCCAGCATCCCGGGACAGGGGGCCAAAAACATTCAGTACTTC
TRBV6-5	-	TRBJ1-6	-	CASRVQSSPLHF	TGTGCCAGCAGGGTTCAAAGCTCACCCCTCCACTTT
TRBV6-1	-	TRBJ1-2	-	CASSEGGGINYGYTF	TGTGCCAGCAGTGAAGGAGGAGGAATTAACTATGGCTACACCTTC
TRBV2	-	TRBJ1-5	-	CASSVGGREGQPQHF	TGTGCCAGCAGTGTAGGAGGGAGAGAAGGTCAGCCCCAGCATTTT
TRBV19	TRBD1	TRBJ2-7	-	CASSMKGQGAFEQYF	TGTGCCAGTAGTATGAAGGGACAGGGGGCTTTCGAGCAGTACTTC
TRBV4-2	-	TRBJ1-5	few	CASSQGAGADKQPQHF	TGTGCCAGCAGCCAAGGGGCGGGGGCCGACAAACAGCCCCAGCATTTT
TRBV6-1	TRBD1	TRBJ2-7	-	CAGSEGGTGVAYEQYF	TGTGCCGGCAGTGAAGGGGGGACAGGGGTCGCCTACGAGCAGTACTTC
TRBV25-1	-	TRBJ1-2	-	CASSEYGGRGHGYTF	TGTGCCAGCAGTGAATATGGGGGCAGGGGCCATGGCTACACCTTC
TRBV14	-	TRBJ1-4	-	CASSRLGGEKLFF	TGTGCCAGCAGCAGACTGGGTGGGGAAAAACTGTTTTTT
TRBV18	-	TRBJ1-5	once	CASSPPEGITVQPQHF	TGTGCCAGCTCACCCCCAGAAGGGATAACTGTTCAGCCCCAGCATTTT
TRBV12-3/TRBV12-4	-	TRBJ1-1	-	CASSLFTEAFF	TGTGCCAGCAGTTTGTTTACTGAAGCTTTCTTT
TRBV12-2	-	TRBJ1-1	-	CASRYSKGSEAFF	TGTGCAAGTCGCTACTCCAAGGGATCGGAAGCTTTCTTT
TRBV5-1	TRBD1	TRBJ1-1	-	CASSLVQGGTEAFF	TGCGCCAGCAGCTTGGTGCAGGGGGGCACTGAAGCTTTCTTT